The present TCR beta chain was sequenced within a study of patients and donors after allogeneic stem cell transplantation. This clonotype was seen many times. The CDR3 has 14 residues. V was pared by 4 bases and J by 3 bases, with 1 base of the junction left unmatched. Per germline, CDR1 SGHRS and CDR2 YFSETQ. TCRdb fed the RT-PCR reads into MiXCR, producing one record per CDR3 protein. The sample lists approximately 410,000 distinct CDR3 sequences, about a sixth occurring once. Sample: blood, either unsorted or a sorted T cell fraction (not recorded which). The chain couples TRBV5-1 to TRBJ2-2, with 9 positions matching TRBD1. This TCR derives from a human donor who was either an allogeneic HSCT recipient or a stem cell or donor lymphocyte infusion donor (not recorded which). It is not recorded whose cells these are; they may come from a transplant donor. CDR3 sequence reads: CASSRDRDTGELFF. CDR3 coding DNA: TGCGCCAGCAGCCGGGACAGGGACACCGGGGAGCTGTTTTTT.